The present entry profiles one T cell receptor beta chain with its context. Its antigen is currently unknown. The entry originates in a study of cytomegalovirus exposure and HLA in healthy donors. Looking at the study overall: Early release data held 85 million or so unique TCRs from HLA-typed donors.

Per the germline V gene, CDR1 is MNHEY and CDR2 is SMNVEV (reference sequence). V lost 3 bases and J 7 bases, leaving 16 bases between the germline ends. The CDR3 length is 14 residues. Vbeta (60) and Jbeta (13) primers were used in the PCR. Sequenced by immunoSEQ multiplex PCR; TCRdb stores in-frame clones only, minus some. The repertoire holds around 180,000 clones, with 84% as singletons. Study conclusions and caveats: A missense DCLRE1C variant was associated with V- and J-gene trimming of TCR beta chains in a later analysis, and an independent cohort replicated the association. Published work reported that the classifier diagnosed cytomegalovirus status with high specificity and sensitivity. In a later analysis, HLA-C alleles had the fewest associated TCRs, DRB1 alleles the most.

V usage is TRBV27 and J usage is TRBJ2-7; weak D call: TRBD1 (6 bases). Sequencing was carried out using PBMCs. This sequence was found in a boy aged 5-17 years in good health and CMV-seronegative. CDR3 nucleotides: TGTGCCAGCAGTTTCAGGGGCCCTGAGGGAGAGCAGTACTTC. Encoded protein: CASSFRGPEGEQYF.